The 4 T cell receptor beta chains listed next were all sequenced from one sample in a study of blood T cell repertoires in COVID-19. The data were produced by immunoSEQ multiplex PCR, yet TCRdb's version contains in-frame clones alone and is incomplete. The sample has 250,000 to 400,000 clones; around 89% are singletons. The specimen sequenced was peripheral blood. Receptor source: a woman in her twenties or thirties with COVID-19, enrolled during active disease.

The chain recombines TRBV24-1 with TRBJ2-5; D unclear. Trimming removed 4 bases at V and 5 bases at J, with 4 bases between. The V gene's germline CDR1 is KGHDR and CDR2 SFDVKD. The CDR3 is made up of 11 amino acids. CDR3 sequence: CATSDRETQYF. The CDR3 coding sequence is TGTGCCACCAGTGACCGTGAGACCCAGTACTTC.

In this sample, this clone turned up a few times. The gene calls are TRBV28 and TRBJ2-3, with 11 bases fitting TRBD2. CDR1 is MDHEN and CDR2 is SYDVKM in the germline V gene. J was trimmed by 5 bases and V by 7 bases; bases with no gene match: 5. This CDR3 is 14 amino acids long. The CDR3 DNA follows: TGTGCCAGCACCGTAGCGGGGGGGCTAGATACGCAGTATTTT. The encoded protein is CASTVAGGLDTQYF.

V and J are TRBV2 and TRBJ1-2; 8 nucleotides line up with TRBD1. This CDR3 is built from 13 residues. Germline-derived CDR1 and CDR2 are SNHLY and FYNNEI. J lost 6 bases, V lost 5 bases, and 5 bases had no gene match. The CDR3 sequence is CASSSYRGNGYTF. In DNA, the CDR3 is TGTGCCAGCAGTTCCTACAGGGGGAATGGCTACACCTTC.

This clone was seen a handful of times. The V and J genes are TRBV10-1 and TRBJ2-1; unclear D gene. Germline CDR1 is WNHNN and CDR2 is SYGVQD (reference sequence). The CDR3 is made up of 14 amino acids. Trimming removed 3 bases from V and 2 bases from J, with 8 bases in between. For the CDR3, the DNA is TGCGCCAGCAGTGAAACAACCCCCTACAATGAGCAGTTCTTC. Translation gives CASSETTPYNEQFF.